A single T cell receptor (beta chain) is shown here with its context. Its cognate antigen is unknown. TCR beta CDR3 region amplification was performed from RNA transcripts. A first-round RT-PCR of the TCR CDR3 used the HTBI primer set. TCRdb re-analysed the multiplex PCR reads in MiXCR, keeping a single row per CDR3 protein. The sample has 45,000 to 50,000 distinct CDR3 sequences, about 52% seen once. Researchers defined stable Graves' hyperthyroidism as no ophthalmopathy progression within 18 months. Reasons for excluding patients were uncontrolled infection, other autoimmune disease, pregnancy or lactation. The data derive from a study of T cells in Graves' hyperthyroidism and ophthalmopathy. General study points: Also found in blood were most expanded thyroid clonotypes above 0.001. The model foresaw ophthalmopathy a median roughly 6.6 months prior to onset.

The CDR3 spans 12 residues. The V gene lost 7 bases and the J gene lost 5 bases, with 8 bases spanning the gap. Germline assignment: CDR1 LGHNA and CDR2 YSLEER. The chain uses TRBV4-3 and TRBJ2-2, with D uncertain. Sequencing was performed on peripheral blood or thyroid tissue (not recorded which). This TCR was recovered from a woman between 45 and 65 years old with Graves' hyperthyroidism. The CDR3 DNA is TGCGCCAGCAATATTGGAACCGGGGAGCTGTTTTTT. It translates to CASNIGTGELFF.